This TCR beta chain was captured by sequencing in a study of cytomegalovirus exposure and HLA in healthy donors. Whole-study findings and limits: HLA restriction was apparent for most CMV-associated TCR beta chains in a later analysis. A missense variant in DCLRE1C was later tied to TCR beta V- and J-gene trimming.

Trimming left V 2 bases short and J 0 bases short, with 6 bases between. The CDR3 extends over 14 amino acids. Per germline, CDR1 SGHRS and CDR2 YFSETQ. PCR employed 60 Vbeta and 13 Jbeta primers. Repertoires were generated with immunoSEQ multiplex PCR, while TCRdb's copy carries only in-frame clones and drops some. The data hold around 300,000 clones, with just over 70% observed a single time. In the case of this clone: Its target is not known.

The sequenced sample was PBMCs. The chain employs TRBV5-1 and TRBJ1-3, with D unresolved. The receptor's source is a female donor in good health and CMV-seronegative. The CDR3 DNA reads TGCGCCAGCAGCTTCCCGGGCTCTGGAAACACCATATATTTT. Amino acids: CASSFPGSGNTIYF.